The next 11 T cell receptor beta chains were all read from a single sample in a study of PD-1 blockade in classical Hodgkin lymphoma. This sample's time point: cycle 4 day 1 (C4D1), after 6 weeks of nivolumab. Every single patient, without exception, relapsed after autologous stem cell transplantation, and brentuximab vedotin exposure varied. TCRdb's copy holds only in-frame clones and misses some; the assay was immunoSEQ multiplex PCR. Of tens of thousands of clones listed, about nine tenths were seen once; the top ten hold around 2.9%. Sequenced material: peripheral blood mononuclear cells (PBMCs), taken before the fourth cycle of nivolumab. The source of these receptors is a human donor with classical Hodgkin lymphoma.

The rearrangement joins TRBV7-2 to TRBJ2-1; TRBD2 aligns across 7 bases. Germline-derived CDR1 and CDR2 are SGHTA and FQGNSA. The CDR3 is made up of 19 amino acids. V lost 0 bases to trimming and J lost 10 bases; unmatched junction nucleotides: 21. DNA of the CDR3: TGTGCCAGCAGCTTAGCAACGGACGGCGGGGGTAGGGTAGGCAACGAGCAGTTCTTC. Its protein is CASSLATDGGGRVGNEQFF.

This clone was counted a single time. The rearrangement links TRBV6-1 to TRBJ1-3, with D unclear. This CDR3 comprises 16 residues. Germline CDR1 reads MNHNS; CDR2 reads SASEGT. The V end lost 4 bases, the J end lost 0 bases, and 13 bases lay between the germline ends. CDR3 sequence: CASSGGKTNSGNTIYF. The CDR3 nucleotides read TGTGCCAGCAGTGGAGGCAAGACCAACTCTGGAAACACCATATATTTT.

The V gene is TRBV27, the J gene TRBJ2-5; D gene unclear. Germline V gene lookup returns CDR1 MNHEY and CDR2 SMNVEV (reference sequence). The CDR3 is 15 amino acids. V dropped 0 bases and J dropped 1 base, with 9 bases sitting between them. CDR3 in amino acids: CASSLSLRFQETQYF. The CDR3 DNA follows: TGTGCCAGCAGTTTATCGTTGCGGTTCCAAGAGACCCAGTACTTC.

J is TRBJ1-5 and V is TRBV2; D is perhaps TRBD1 (6 bases). This CDR3 contains 14 residues. Trimming cost V 6 bases and J 7 bases, with 16 bases left between them. Germline CDR1 and CDR2: SNHLY and FYNNEI. The CDR3 region has the DNA TGTGCCAGCAGCCCAACAGGGAACGACCAGCCCCAGCATTTT. The encoded protein is CASSPTGNDQPQHF.

The chain carries TRBV7-9 and TRBJ2-7; possible D gene TRBD2, 5 bases. Trimming pared 4 bases from V and 3 bases from J, leaving 10 bases between. CDR1 SEHNR and CDR2 FQNEAQ come from the germline V gene (reference sequence). CDR3 length: 13 amino acids. The CDR3: CASSSGVFYEQYF. Here the CDR3 DNA reads TGTGCCAGCAGCTCCGGGGTATTCTACGAGCAGTACTTC. Combining the CDR3 with reference TRBV7-9 and TRBJ2-7 gives the whole variable domain DTGVSQNPRHKITKRGQNVTFRCDPISEHNRLYWYRQTLGQGPEFLTYFQNEAQLEKSRLLSDRFSAERPKGSFSTLEIQRTEQGDSAMYLCASSSGVFYEQYFGPGTRLTVT.

The rearrangement links TRBV7-6 to TRBJ2-2; D remains ambiguous. Germline CDR1 reads SGHVS; CDR2 reads FNYEAQ. The CDR3 extends over 14 amino acids. Trimming took 6 bases from V and 4 from J, leaving 12 bases between them. CDR3 sequence (DNA): TGTGCCAGCAGTAGGGCAAGTAGCACCGGGGAGCTGTTTTTT. Translation: CASSRASSTGELFF. Based on the CDR3 plus reference TRBV7-6 and TRBJ2-2, the full variable domain is GAGVSQSPRYKVTKRGQDVALRCDPISGHVSLYWYRQALGQGPEFLTYFNYEAQQDKSGLPNDRFSAERPEGSISTLTIQRTEQRDSAMYRCASSRASSTGELFFGEGSRLTVL.

The chain employs TRBV4-1 and TRBJ1-5; the D is unclear. Germline CDR1 and CDR2: MGHRA and YSYEKL. Trimming took off 0 bases at V and 6 bases at J, with 6 bases between the two ends. The CDR3 is 13 residues long. The CDR3 DNA reads TGCGCCAGCAGCCAAGATATCGGTCAGCCCCAGCATTTT. Encoded protein: CASSQDIGQPQHF.

The CDR3 sequence is CAWSLQGNTEAFF. The CDR3 nucleotides are TGTGCCTGGAGCTTACAGGGGAACACTGAAGCTTTCTTT. V usage is TRBV30 and J usage is TRBJ1-1; a weak D match, TRBD1 (6 bases). V dropped 3 bases and J dropped 1 base, with 9 bases sitting between them. Per the germline V gene, CDR1 is GTSNPN and CDR2 is SVGIG (reference sequence). The CDR3 totals 13 residues.

J is TRBJ2-7 and V is TRBV9; tentative D call: TRBD1 (6 bases). The CDR3 runs 15 residues. The ends were cut back, 4 bases at V and 3 bases at J, with 17 bases in the middle. The germline CDR1 and CDR2 sequences are SGDLS and YYNGEE. In nucleotides, the CDR3 is TGTGCCAGCAGCCCATCCGGGACAAACTTCTACGAGCAGTACTTC. Its protein product is CASSPSGTNFYEQYF.

The chain uses TRBV6-1 and TRBJ2-7; 9 positions match TRBD1. This CDR3 has 14 amino acids. Germline V CDR1 and CDR2: MNHNS, SASEGT. Trimming cost V 9 bases and J 2 bases; bases outside gene matches: 8. CDR3 coding DNA: TGTGCCAGTTCACGGGACAGGGTCACCTACGAGCAGTACTTC. Its translation: CASSRDRVTYEQYF.

The chain carries TRBV7-3 and TRBJ1-4, with a weak D call TRBD1 (5 bases). Trimming stripped 0 bases from V and 8 bases from J, with 13 bases between. This CDR3 comprises 15 residues. The V gene's germline CDR1 is SGHTA and CDR2 FQGTGA. This chain's CDR3 is CASSLTGRVGEKLFF. The CDR3 DNA follows: TGTGCCAGCAGCTTAACAGGCAGGGTCGGGGAAAAACTGTTTTTT. Complete variable domain (other parts from reference TRBV7-3 and TRBJ1-4): GAGVSQTPSNKVTEKGKYVELRCDPISGHTALYWYRQSLGQGPEFLIYFQGTGAADDSGLPNDRFFAVRPEGSVSTLKIQRTERGDSAVYLCASSLTGRVGEKLFFGSGTQLSVL.